This TCR beta chain is from a study of early stage breast cancer tumors. Study-wide background: The ER+/PR+/HER2- tumors included 7 to 9 ductal and a handful of lobular carcinomas. Findings and caveats of the study: Enriched TCRB sequences shared across patients were mostly commonly generated sequences.

Concerning this clone: The antigen is undetermined.

This normal breast sample came from a site roughly 2-4 cm away from the tumor. TCRdb keeps only in-frame clones here, not all; method: immunoSEQ multiplex PCR. The sample lists under 2,000 clones, about 76% occurring once. This receptor was identified in a person aged 65 to 85 with breast cancer. Specimen: normal breast tissue next to the tumor.

CDR3 residues: CSGYSKETQYF. For the CDR3, the DNA is TGCAGTGGTTACTCCAAAGAGACCCAGTACTTC. The V and J genes are TRBV20-1 and TRBJ2-5, with D uncertain. Trimming cost V 7 bases and J 3 bases, with 9 bases left between them. The CDR3 has 11 amino acids. Per germline, CDR1 DFQATT and CDR2 SNEGSKA (reference sequence).